This T cell receptor beta chain was captured in a study of control samples from healthy donors and cancer patients. This CDR3 spans 15 amino acids. CDR1 is SGHNT, CDR2 YYREEE, per germline (reference sequence). V lost 4 bases and J lost 4; bases outside the gene matches: 4. Using immunoSEQ multiplex PCR, the repertoire was profiled, and TCRdb retains in-frame clones only, with some absent. Of 90,000 to 110,000 clones in the sample, around 89% are singletons; the top ten hold around 17%. The sequenced sample was blood. The gene calls are TRBV5-4 and TRBJ2-1; 11 nucleotides agree with TRBD2. The sequence derives from a woman aged 45-59 years in good health. CDR3 protein: CASSLGTSGYNEQFF. The CDR3 coding sequence is TGTGCCAGCAGCCTCGGGACTAGCGGTTACAATGAGCAGTTCTTC. The variable domain in full, with the rest retrieved from reference TRBV5-4 and TRBJ2-1, is ETGVTQSPTHLIKTRGQQVTLRCSSQSGHNTVSWYQQALGQGPQFIFQYYREEENGRGNFPPRFSGLQFPNYSSELNVNALELDDSALYLCASSLGTSGYNEQFFGPGTRLTVL.